This T cell receptor (beta chain) is drawn from a study of post-analysis software for immune sequencing data. In the study overall: The patients showed relapsing-remitting, secondary progressive and progressive-relapsing multiple sclerosis courses. Overall study results and limits: Compared with controls, patients showed significantly lower normalized Chao1 diversity.

V was clipped by 5 bases and J by 2 bases, with 12 bases between them. The germline CDR1 and CDR2 sequences are SGHVS and FQNEAQ. The CDR3 loop spans 15 amino acids. Prepared libraries of TCR beta cDNA carried unique molecular identifiers. One entry per CDR3 protein, called by TCRdb with MiXCR from the PCR reads. The table has about 160,000 distinct CDR3 sequences, roughly 35% seen once. This clonotype was found a few times. Its antigen is currently unknown. This sequence originates from a girl aged 10 to 17 with multiple sclerosis. This specimen consisted of blood, obtained after autologous hematopoietic stem cell transplantation. The chain combines TRBV7-8 with TRBJ1-4; D perhaps matches TRBD1 (6 bases). CDR3 protein: CASSRTGKTNEKLFF. The CDR3, as DNA: TGTGCCAGCAGCCGTACAGGGAAGACTAATGAAAAACTGTTTTTT.